This entry lists 10 T cell receptor beta chains sequenced from one sample in a study of blood T cell repertoires in COVID-19. This table comes from immunoSEQ multiplex PCR, and its TCRdb copy is limited to in-frame clones, with some not included. The profile shows around 250,000 clones, approximately 77% of them singletons. The specimen was peripheral blood. The receptors here all came from a woman between 18 and 30 years old with acute or convalescent COVID-19.

The CDR3 nucleotides are TGTGCCAGCAGCCATGGACAGGGCGAGCACAATGAGCAGTTCTTC. Residues: CASSHGQGEHNEQFF. This chain links TRBV7-2 with TRBJ2-1, with 8 bases aligning to TRBD1. The CDR3 spans 15 residues. Unmatched junction bases numbered 8, after V lost 5 bases and J lost 5 bases. CDR1 and CDR2 from the germline V gene are SGHTA and FQGNSA.

CDR3 sequence: CASSLTQGQGETQYF. CDR3 nucleotide sequence: TGTGCCAGCAGCTTAACCCAAGGACAGGGAGAGACCCAGTACTTC. The rearrangement uses TRBV7-9 and TRBJ2-5; 8 bases are shared with TRBD1. The CDR3 covers 15 residues. Per germline, CDR1 SEHNR and CDR2 FQNEAQ (reference sequence). The J segment lost 4 bases and the V segment lost 2 bases, leaving 6 bases of the junction unmatched.

The gene calls are TRBV30 and TRBJ1-3; no reliable D call. The CDR3 sequence is 13 residues long. Trimming took off 2 bases at V and 2 bases at J, with 7 bases between the two ends. The V gene's germline CDR1 is GTSNPN and CDR2 SVGIG (reference sequence). CDR3 sequence: CAWSPVAGNTIYF. In DNA, the CDR3 is TGTGCCTGGAGTCCGGTCGCTGGAAACACCATATATTTT.

The J gene is TRBJ2-3, the V gene TRBV4-3; 8 bases align to TRBD2. With V trimmed by 0 bases and J by 2 bases, 4 bases remained unmatched. Germline V gene data show CDR1 as LGHNA and CDR2 as YSLEER. The CDR3 spans 16 residues. The CDR3 here is CASSQEVAGITDTQYF. The CDR3, as DNA: TGCGCCAGCAGCCAAGAGGTAGCGGGAATCACAGATACGCAGTATTTT.

The chain recombines TRBV6-2 or TRBV6-3 with TRBJ2-7, with a possible D match to TRBD1 (6 bases). This CDR3 is 14 amino acids long. The V and J ends lost 4 bases and 3 bases respectively, with 13 bases between them. CDR1 and CDR2 (germline): MNHEY, SVGEGT. In DNA, the CDR3 is TGTGCCAGCAGTTTGCCGGGACAAATCTACGAGCAGTACTTC. Protein product: CASSLPGQIYEQYF.

The CDR3 region is CASSWGQGNQPQHF. The CDR3 DNA reads TGTGCCAGCAGTTGGGGACAGGGGAATCAGCCCCAGCATTTT. The chain couples TRBV28 to TRBJ1-5; 10 bases are a match to TRBD1. The CDR3 loop spans 14 amino acids. CDR1 is MDHEN and CDR2 is SYDVKM in the germline V gene. V lost 4 bases and J lost 4; bases outside the gene matches: 1.

V usage is TRBV6-2 or TRBV6-3 and J usage is TRBJ1-1; D possibly corresponds to TRBD1 (5 bases). V was pared by 5 bases and J by 4 bases, with 17 bases between. CDR1 is MNHEY, CDR2 SVGEGT, per germline. The CDR3 totals 15 residues. The CDR3, as DNA: TGTGCCAGCAGTCCGGGCCCCGGGGGGACCACTGAAGCTTTCTTT. It is translated as CASSPGPGGTTEAFF.

This sequence joins TRBV3-1 (or the pseudogene TRBV3-2) and TRBJ2-1; TRBD2 agrees at 9 bases. Germline V lookup: CDR1 LGHDT, CDR2 YNNKEL (reference sequence). CDR3 size: 21 residues. Losses at the gene ends were 5 bases for V and 2 bases for J; bases not matched to a gene: 22. The CDR3 DNA is TGTGCCAGCAGCGGAAGAGCCGGGTTAGCGGGAGTTTTTGGGGCCTACAATGAGCAGTTCTTC. Its translation is CASSGRAGLAGVFGAYNEQFF.

The chain is built from TRBV15 and TRBJ2-7; TRBD1 is a possible D gene (6 bases). The CDR3 covers 14 residues. Germline CDR1 is LNHNV and CDR2 is YYDKDF (reference sequence). Trimming pared 0 bases from V and 3 bases from J, leaving 9 bases between. The CDR3 region is CATSRDQGIYEQYF. DNA of the CDR3: TGTGCCACCAGCAGAGACCAGGGGATCTACGAGCAGTACTTC. The full variable domain, with the rest looked up from reference TRBV15 and TRBJ2-7, is DAMVIQNPRYQVTQFGKPVTLSCSQTLNHNVMYWYQQKSSQAPKLLFHYYDKDFNNEADTPDNFQSRRPNTSFCFLDIRSPGLGDTAMYLCATSRDQGIYEQYFGPGTRLTVT.

V is TRBV6-6 and J is TRBJ2-7; 14 bases agree with TRBD2. CDR1 MNHNY and CDR2 SVGAGI come from the germline V gene (reference sequence). The CDR3 contains 18 residues. J gave up 2 bases and V 5 bases, and 11 bases lay outside the gene matches. The CDR3 here is CASSRQGTSGRGAYEQYF. CDR3 bases: TGTGCCAGCAGTCGTCAGGGGACTAGCGGGAGAGGGGCCTACGAGCAGTACTTC.